The 15 T cell receptor beta chains reported below all come from one sample, sequenced in a study of blood T cell repertoires in COVID-19. Sequenced by immunoSEQ multiplex PCR; TCRdb stores in-frame clones only, minus some. Of 10,000 to 15,000 clones detected, around 83% appear once; the ten largest clones hold about 25%. Sequencing used peripheral blood. The receptors derive from a man aged 40-55 years with active or convalescent COVID-19.

The chain links TRBV30 to TRBJ2-3; a possible D gene is TRBD2 (6 bases). Between the trimmed V and J ends, which lost 2 bases and 6 bases, there was a span of 12 bases. Germline V gene data show CDR1 as GTSNPN and CDR2 as SVGIG (reference sequence). The CDR3 covers 13 residues. CDR3 region: CAWSLTSPDTQYF. The CDR3 nucleotides are TGTGCCTGGAGTCTCACTAGCCCGGATACGCAGTATTTT.

The chain is built from TRBV24-1 and TRBJ2-2; TRBD2 might be the D (5 bases). The CDR3 extends over 14 amino acids. CDR1 and CDR2 from the germline V gene are KGHDR and SFDVKD. The germline V and J ends were trimmed by 5 bases and 3 bases, with 9 bases remaining between them. CDR3 sequence: CATSALGDTGELFF. As DNA, the CDR3 is TGTGCCACCAGTGCCCTCGGGGACACCGGGGAGCTGTTTTTT.

The CDR3 loop reads CASSSGLYTGELFF. In DNA, the CDR3 is TGTGCCAGCAGCTCGGGACTATACACCGGGGAGCTGTTTTTT. The chain combines TRBV7-6 with TRBJ2-2, with 7 bases lining up with TRBD2. Trimming removed 4 bases from V and 3 bases from J; junction bases left unmatched: 2. The CDR3 covers 14 residues. Per the germline V gene, CDR1 is SGHVS and CDR2 is FNYEAQ. Full variable domain (remainder filled in from reference TRBV7-6 and TRBJ2-2): GAGVSQSPRYKVTKRGQDVALRCDPISGHVSLYWYRQALGQGPEFLTYFNYEAQQDKSGLPNDRFSAERPEGSISTLTIQRTEQRDSAMYRCASSSGLYTGELFFGEGSRLTVL.

The J gene is TRBJ1-5, the V gene TRBV7-2; TRBD1 agrees at 7 bases. Germline CDR1 is SGHTA and CDR2 is FQGNSA. V lost 5 bases and J lost 7; bases outside the gene matches: 5. The CDR3 contains 13 residues. The CDR3: CASSVDRDQPQHF. In DNA, the CDR3 is TGTGCCAGCAGCGTCGACAGGGACCAGCCCCAGCATTTT.

As DNA, the CDR3 is TGTGCCAGCAGTTGGGCAGGGGGCCTGAGCAATCAGCCCCAGCATTTT. Translated: CASSWAGGLSNQPQHF. The chain combines TRBV6-5 with TRBJ1-5, with 8 bases that match TRBD1. The V gene end was trimmed by 4 bases and the J gene end by 1 base; junction bases not matched to a gene: 6. CDR3 length: 16 residues. The V gene's germline CDR1 is MNHEY and CDR2 SVGAGI.

The CDR3 nucleotides are TGTGCCAGCAGCTTCGGCGGGGGCTCTGGGGCCAACGTCCTGACTTTC. Amino acids: CASSFGGGSGANVLTF. V usage is TRBV7-2 and J usage is TRBJ2-6; 7 positions agree with TRBD2. Trimming at V came to 3 bases and at J to 0 bases, leaving 2 bases not matched to a gene. This CDR3 has 16 amino acids. Looked up from germline, CDR1 is SGHTA and CDR2 is FQGNSA.

The chain recombines TRBV19 with TRBJ1-5; 8 positions agree with TRBD1. Germline CDR1 and CDR2: LNHDA and SQIVND (reference sequence). The CDR3 spans 12 residues. V dropped 10 bases and J dropped 5; count of bases not matched to a gene: 4. The DNA of the CDR3 is TGTGCCATTGGACAGGGTGATCAGCCCCAGCATTTT. Encoded protein: CAIGQGDQPQHF.

The chain combines TRBV3-1 (or the pseudogene TRBV3-2) with TRBJ1-2, with 7 bases fitting TRBD1. CDR1 is LGHDT, CDR2 YNNKEL, per germline (reference sequence). The CDR3 has 13 amino acids. V gave up 3 bases and J gave up 7 bases; unmatched junction bases: 5. DNA for the CDR3: TGTGCCAGCAGCCATCGGACAGGTGGTGGCTACACCTTC. It encodes CASSHRTGGGYTF.

The table lists this clone with a few counts. The V call is TRBV3-1 (or the pseudogene TRBV3-2), the J call TRBJ2-1; 9 bases fit TRBD1. The CDR3 length is 15 residues. V shed 4 bases and J 3 bases; nucleotides not matched to a gene: 4. Germline CDR1 reads LGHDT; CDR2 reads YNNKEL (reference sequence). DNA of the CDR3: TGTGCCAGCAGCCCGGGACAGGGTAACTACAATGAGCAGTTCTTC. As protein: CASSPGQGNYNEQFF.

This clone has a handful of counts. The chain employs TRBV2 and TRBJ2-3, with D possibly TRBD2 on 6 matching bases. The V end was cut by 0 bases, the J end by 2 bases, with 15 bases between. The germline V gene encodes CDR1 SNHLY and CDR2 FYNNEI. The CDR3 is 17 residues long. In DNA form, the CDR3 reads TGTGCCAGCAGTGAAGCGGTAGGAGGACTACACACAGATACGCAGTATTTT. Protein product: CASSEAVGGLHTDTQYF. Combining the CDR3 with reference TRBV2 and TRBJ2-3 gives the whole variable domain EPEVTQTPSHQVTQMGQEVILRCVPISNHLYFYWYRQILGQKVEFLVSFYNNEISEKSEIFDDQFSVERPDGSNFTLKIRSTKLEDSAMYFCASSEAVGGLHTDTQYFGPGTRLTVL.

In this sample, this clone turned up a few times. The rearrangement uses TRBV27 and TRBJ2-7; 9 nucleotides align to TRBD2. V shed 8 bases, J shed 6 bases, and the junction held 17 bases outside the gene matches. The CDR3 totals 16 residues. CDR1 is MNHEY, CDR2 SMNVEV, per germline (reference sequence). CDR3 bases: TGTGCCAGCGGGGGGTCTGGGACTAGCACAGCGGGCGAGCAGTACTTC. Translation gives CASGGSGTSTAGEQYF.

This clone has just a few counts. V and J are TRBV18 and TRBJ1-3, with D maybe TRBD1 (6 bases). V shed 6 bases and J shed 0 bases, with 15 bases lying between them. The CDR3 consists of 16 residues. Germline CDR1 KGHSH, CDR2 LQKENI. Here the CDR3 reads CASSQGQTSSGNTIYF. In DNA form, the CDR3 reads TGTGCCAGCTCCCAAGGACAGACCAGCTCTGGAAACACCATATATTTT. The variable domain in full, with the rest retrieved from reference TRBV18 and TRBJ1-3, is NAGVMQNPRHLVRRRGQEARLRCSPMKGHSHVYWYRQLPEEGLKFMVYLQKENIIDESGMPKERFSAEFPKEGPSILRIQQVVRGDSAAYFCASSQGQTSSGNTIYFGEGSWLTVV.

In its sample, this clone was seen once. This chain uses TRBV6-2 or TRBV6-3 with TRBJ2-1; 7 positions agree with TRBD2. The germline V gene encodes CDR1 MNHEY and CDR2 SVGEGT. V lost 5 bases and J lost 6; bases outside the gene matches: 10. The CDR3 contains 15 residues. The DNA of the CDR3 is TGTGCCAGCAGTCCCACGCTAGCGGTGGGCAATGAGCAGTTCTTC. Translation: CASSPTLAVGNEQFF.

CDR3 sequence (DNA): TGTGCCAGCAGCTTAGGGGGGGTCAACACTGAAGCTTTCTTT. Its translation: CASSLGGVNTEAFF. J is TRBJ1-1 and V is TRBV7-8; a possible D gene is TRBD1 (5 bases). The V and J ends lost 1 base and 2 bases respectively, with 8 bases between them. The germline gives CDR1 SGHVS, CDR2 FQNEAQ. The CDR3 sequence is 14 residues long.

This clone was observed a single time. This chain uses TRBV5-4 with TRBJ1-5; D may be TRBD1 (5 bases). Trimming shortened V by 0 bases and J by 7 bases, and 14 bases separated the two germline ends. CDR1 SGHNT and CDR2 YYREEE come from the germline V gene (reference sequence). This CDR3 region has 15 residues. The CDR3 loop is CASSLDRQNPQPQHF. For the CDR3, the DNA is TGTGCCAGCAGCTTGGACAGGCAAAACCCCCAGCCCCAGCATTTT.